This T cell receptor (beta chain) comes out of a study of regulatory T cells in long-lasting Graves disease. Across the whole study: Antithyroid drugs had been taken by newly diagnosed Graves' patients for under 3 months.

The authors built TCR beta libraries using iRepertoire HTBI primers and Arm-PCR of CDR3 regions. One entry per CDR3 protein, called by TCRdb with MiXCR from the multiplex PCR reads. Of a few hundred thousand distinct CDR3 sequences listed, around 13% are singletons. The V and J ends lost 2 bases and 0 bases respectively, with 22 bases between them. CDR1 is MDHEN, CDR2 SYDVKM, per germline. The CDR3 consists of 19 residues. The time point was: newly diagnosed GD, antithyroid drugs for less than 3 months. RNA from PBMCs was the source of the TCR library. Clinicians diagnosed Graves' disease using American Thyroid Association guidelines. In this sample, this clonotype turned up many times. The same data also went into a second study, on T cells in Graves' hyperthyroidism and ophthalmopathy. Turning to that study: The model predicted ophthalmopathy a median approximately 6 months before onset.

This specimen was peripheral blood mononuclear cells (PBMCs), taken at new diagnosis, from a patient treated with antithyroid drugs. V is TRBV28 and J is TRBJ1-1; D gene ambiguous. The receptor's source is a woman in her forties or fifties with Graves disease. The CDR3 here is CASSLVRIGRRNMNTEAFF. The CDR3 DNA follows: TGTGCCAGCAGTTTAGTGAGGATCGGCAGGAGAAACATGAACACTGAAGCTTTCTTT.